Detailed here is one TCR beta chain. Its antigen remains undetermined. Base qualities are missing; no much larger clone stands one base away. In the paper's terms, the time point label means: blood sample drawn before combined kidney and bone marrow transplant. Unstimulated Tregs (CD4+CD25+CD127-), CD4+ non-Tregs (CD4+CD25-), CD4 and CD8 cells were FACS-sorted from thawed PBMCs. Prior to Treg sorting, thawed PBMCs were rested overnight with 200 IU/ml IL-2 at 37 degrees C. The patients were 4 recipients of combined kidney and bone marrow transplants from the ITN036ST trial, and samples were available only from these trial subjects. Healthy control blood was processed to PBMCs by Ficoll density gradient and cryopreserved, and patient PBMCs were collected before and after transplant. This entry comes from a study of Tregs in tolerant kidney transplant recipients (dated by TCRdb to the late 2010s). In the study overall: The transplants used related donors along with nonmyeloablative bone marrow transplantation, and in the human trials mixed chimerism was transient. The study applied TCRbeta sequencing to find donor-specific regulatory T cells before combined kidney and bone marrow transplantation and then followed those same cells after transplant. Results and caveats for the whole study, not just this receptor: The most biologically relevant and donor-specific TCRbeta repertoire appeared to be identified by expanding Tregs with activated donor B cells. Donor-specific Treg expansion was found to exceed global Treg expansion in tolerant patients, suggesting antigen-driven rather than nonspecific expansion. Although technical replication error seemed to be minimal, the question of biological reproducibility was not addressed directly. PCR primers changed over time for some patients, so nucleotide-level comparison across those patients' samples was not possible. The study was constrained by small patient numbers, and validation of the findings is required in larger populations and under other immunosuppression protocols.

According to the germline V gene (reference sequence), CDR1 reads GTSNPN and CDR2 reads SVGIG. V sheds 5 bases and J sheds 1 base, leaving 9 bases between their ends. Reading from cysteine to phenylalanine, the CDR3 counts 12 amino acids. Only CDR3 DNA is held: 36 bases, read in frame from base 1. For TCRbeta CDR3 sequencing, genomic DNA was extracted from sorted cells using the QIAGEN DNeasy Blood and Tissue Kit. Through immunoSEQ, high-throughput TCRbeta CDR3 sequencing was done commercially, including PCR amplification with internal controls and bias correction. Under the source paper's analysis protocol: Unique productive TCRbeta sequences were defined by CDR3 nucleotide sequence where primers matched, and otherwise by CDR3 amino acid sequence together with Vbeta and Jbeta genes. As a correction for sorting error, sequences shared between sorted populations at a frequency ratio of 2:1 or less were discarded, and the remaining shared sequences were assigned to the higher population. Sequences were defined as donor-reactive when expanded at least 5-fold in CFSE-low cells versus unstimulated cells and present at a frequency of at least 0.01% in CFSE-low cells. Repertoire divergence was quantified by Jensen-Shannon divergence using the top 100 TCRbeta sequences ranked by frequency. When a sample had multiple sequencing runs, each run was corrected for sorting error separately and the runs were then pooled. What TCRdb holds here is the immuneACCESS table cut down to in-frame rearrangements. Part of the clones is not present; checked against another copy, under half of the missing clones reflect an unresolved V gene, and the others are unexplained. From that table come the V and J calls and clone size; the DNA was used to work out D and trimming. Here the sample has approximately 75,000 clones; about 91% occur a single time. The ten largest clones represent 0.34% of the sample.

The TCR comes from a human donor who received a combined kidney and bone marrow transplant. Sequencing was performed on Tregs from blood, taken before the transplant. The V and J segments used are TRBV30 and TRBJ2-7; D gene: possibly TRBD1, on 5 matching bases. This receptor carries the CDR3 CAWGQESYEQYF. The bases read TGTGCCTGGGGACAAGAATCCTACGAGCAGTACTTC.